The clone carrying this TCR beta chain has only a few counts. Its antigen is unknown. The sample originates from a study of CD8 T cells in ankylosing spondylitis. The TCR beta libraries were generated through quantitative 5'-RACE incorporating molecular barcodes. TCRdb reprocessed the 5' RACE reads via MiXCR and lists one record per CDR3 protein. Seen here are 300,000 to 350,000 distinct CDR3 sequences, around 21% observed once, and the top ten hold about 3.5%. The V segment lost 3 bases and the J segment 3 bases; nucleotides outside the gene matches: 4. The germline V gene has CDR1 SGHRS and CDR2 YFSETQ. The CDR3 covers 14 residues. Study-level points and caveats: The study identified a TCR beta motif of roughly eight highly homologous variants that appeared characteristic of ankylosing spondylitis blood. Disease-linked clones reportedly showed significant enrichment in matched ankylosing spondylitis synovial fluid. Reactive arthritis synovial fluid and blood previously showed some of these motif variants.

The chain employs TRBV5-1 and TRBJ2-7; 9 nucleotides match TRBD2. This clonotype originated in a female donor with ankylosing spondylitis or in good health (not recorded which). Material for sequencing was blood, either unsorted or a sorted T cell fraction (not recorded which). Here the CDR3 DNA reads TGCGCCAGCAGCTCTGCGGGAGGGAGCTACGAGCAGTACTTC. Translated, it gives CASSSAGGSYEQYF. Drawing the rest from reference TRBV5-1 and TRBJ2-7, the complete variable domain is KAGVTQTPRYLIKTRGQQVTLSCSPISGHRSVSWYQQTPGQGLQFLFEYFSETQRNKGNFPGRFSGRQFSNSRSEMNVSTLELGDSALYLCASSSAGGSYEQYFGPGTRLTVT.